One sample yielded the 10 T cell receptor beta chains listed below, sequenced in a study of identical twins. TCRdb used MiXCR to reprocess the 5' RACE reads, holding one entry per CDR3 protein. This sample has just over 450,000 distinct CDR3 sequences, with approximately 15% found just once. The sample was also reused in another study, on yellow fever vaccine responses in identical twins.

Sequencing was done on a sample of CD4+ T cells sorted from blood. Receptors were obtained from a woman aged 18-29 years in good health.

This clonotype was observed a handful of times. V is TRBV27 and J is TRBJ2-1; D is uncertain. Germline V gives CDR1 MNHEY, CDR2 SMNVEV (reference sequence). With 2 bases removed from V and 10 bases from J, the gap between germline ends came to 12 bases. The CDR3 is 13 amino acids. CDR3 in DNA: TGTGCCAGCAGTTTAAAACAGACCTCGGAGCAGTTCTTC. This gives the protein CASSLKQTSEQFF.

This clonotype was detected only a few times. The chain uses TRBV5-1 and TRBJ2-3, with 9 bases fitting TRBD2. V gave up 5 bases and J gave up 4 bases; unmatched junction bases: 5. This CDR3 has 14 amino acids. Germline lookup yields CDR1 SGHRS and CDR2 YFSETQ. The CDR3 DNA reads TGCGCCAGCAGACTAGCGGGTCAGGCAGATACGCAGTATTTT. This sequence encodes CASRLAGQADTQYF.

CDR3 region: CSASQRRGKSGNTIYF. The CDR3 DNA sequence: TGCAGTGCTAGTCAGAGAAGAGGGAAGTCTGGAAACACCATATATTTT. The V call is TRBV20-1, the J call TRBJ1-3; no clear D gene. Germline loops: CDR1 DFQATT, CDR2 SNEGSKA (reference sequence). CDR3 length: 16 amino acids. V lost 3 bases, J lost 1 base, and 16 bases lay in between.

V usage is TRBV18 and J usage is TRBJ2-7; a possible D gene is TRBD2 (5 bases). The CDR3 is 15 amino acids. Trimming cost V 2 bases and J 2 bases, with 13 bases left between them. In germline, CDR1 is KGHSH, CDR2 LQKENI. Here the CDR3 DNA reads TGTGCCAGCTCACCAGAGACGCCCGGGGCCTACGAGCAGTACTTC. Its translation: CASSPETPGAYEQYF.

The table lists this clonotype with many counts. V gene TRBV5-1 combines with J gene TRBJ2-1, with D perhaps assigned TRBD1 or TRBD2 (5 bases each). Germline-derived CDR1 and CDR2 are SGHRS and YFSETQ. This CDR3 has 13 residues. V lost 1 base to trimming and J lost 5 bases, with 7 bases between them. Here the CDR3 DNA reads TGCGCCAGCAGCTTGATGGGGGACAATGAGCAGTTCTTC. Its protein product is CASSLMGDNEQFF.

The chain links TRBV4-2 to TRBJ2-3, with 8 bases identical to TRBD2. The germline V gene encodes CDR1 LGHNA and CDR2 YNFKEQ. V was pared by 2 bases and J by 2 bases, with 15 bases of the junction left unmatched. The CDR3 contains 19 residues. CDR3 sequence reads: CASSQLGAGGVPDTDTQYF. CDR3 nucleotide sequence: TGTGCCAGCAGCCAACTGGGCGCGGGGGGCGTTCCGGACACAGATACGCAGTATTTT.

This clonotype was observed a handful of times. The CDR3 spells CASRSQGHSNQPQHF. The DNA of the CDR3 is TGTGCCAGCAGGTCACAGGGGCATAGCAATCAGCCCCAGCATTTT. The rearrangement links TRBV12-3 or TRBV12-4 to TRBJ1-5; 7 bases are a match to TRBD1. CDR3 size: 15 residues. With V trimmed by 6 bases and J by 0 bases, 5 bases remained unmatched.

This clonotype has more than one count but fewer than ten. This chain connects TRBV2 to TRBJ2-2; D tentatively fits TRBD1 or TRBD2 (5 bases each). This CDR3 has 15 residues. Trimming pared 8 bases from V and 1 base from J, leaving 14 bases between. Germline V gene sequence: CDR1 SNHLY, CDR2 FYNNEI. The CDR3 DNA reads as TGTGCCAGCTCTAGGGACCCGGGGAACACCGGGGAGCTGTTTTTT. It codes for CASSRDPGNTGELFF.

The DNA for the CDR3 is TGTGCCATCTCGAAGTCCGGCGGGGCCAGCAATGAGCAGTTCTTC. This gives the protein CAISKSGGASNEQFF. The V and J genes are TRBV10-3 and TRBJ2-1, with D tentatively TRBD2 (6 bases). CDR3 length: 15 amino acids. The ends were cut back, 8 bases at V and 6 bases at J, with 20 bases in the middle. CDR1 and CDR2 (germline): ENHRY, SYGVKD.

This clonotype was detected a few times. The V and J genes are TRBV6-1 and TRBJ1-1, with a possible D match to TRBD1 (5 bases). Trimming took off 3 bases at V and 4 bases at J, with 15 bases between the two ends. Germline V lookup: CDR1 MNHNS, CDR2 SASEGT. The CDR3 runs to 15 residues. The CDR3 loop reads CASSDGGRESTEAFF. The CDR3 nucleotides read TGTGCCAGCAGTGACGGGGGTAGGGAGAGCACTGAAGCTTTCTTT.